Listed here are 19 T cell receptor beta chains from one sample, sequenced in a study of blood T cell repertoires in COVID-19. TCRdb's table, derived via immunoSEQ multiplex PCR, lists solely in-frame clones and lacks some. The sample holds about 400,000 clones, roughly 89% seen once. Material: peripheral blood. The receptor source for this set is a young woman with acute or convalescent COVID-19.

The chain employs TRBV7-8 and TRBJ1-2; perhaps TRBD1 as D (5 bases). Germline V gene sequence: CDR1 SGHVS, CDR2 FQNEAQ. V lost 4 bases and J lost 5, with 14 bases in between. The CDR3 runs to 14 residues. The DNA for the CDR3 is TGTGCCAGCAGCTCTCTTCCGGGGGATTATGGCTACACCTTC. It translates to CASSSLPGDYGYTF.

V and J are TRBV5-8 and TRBJ1-4; TRBD1 matches at 8 bases. The V and J ends lost 2 bases and 8 bases, in that order; junction bases with no gene match: 8. In germline, CDR1 is SGHTS, CDR2 YDEGEE. CDR3 size: 15 residues. The CDR3 bases are TGTGCCAGCAGCTTAGGACAGGGAAGGAAAGAAAAACTGTTTTTT. The encoded protein is CASSLGQGRKEKLFF.

The rearrangement joins TRBV30 to TRBJ2-7, with TRBD1 matching 10 bases. The V segment lost 1 base and the J segment 4 bases; nucleotides outside the gene matches: 13. This CDR3 contains 17 residues. Germline CDR1 and CDR2: GTSNPN and SVGIG (reference sequence). CDR3 nucleotides: TGTGCCTGGAGTGATTATCGAGGACAGGGGGATATATACGAGCAGTACTTC. Translation gives CAWSDYRGQGDIYEQYF. The whole variable domain, filled in from reference TRBV30 and TRBJ2-7, reads SQTIHQWPATLVQPVGSPLSLECTVEGTSNPNLYWYRQAAGRGLQLLFYSVGIGQISSEVPQNLSASRPQDRQFILSSKKLLLSDSGFYLCAWSDYRGQGDIYEQYFGPGTRLTVT.

In this sample, this clone turned up a few times. The chain links TRBV5-1 to TRBJ1-2; TRBD1 might be the D (5 bases). CDR1 is SGHRS, CDR2 YFSETQ, per germline. The CDR3 extends over 13 amino acids. V was shortened by 1 base and J by 6 bases, with 10 bases between the two germline ends. The CDR3 spells CASSLSGEDGYTF. The CDR3 nucleotides are TGCGCCAGCAGCTTGTCGGGGGAAGATGGCTACACCTTC.

The chain uses TRBV3-1 (or the pseudogene TRBV3-2) and TRBJ2-7, with a weak D call TRBD1 (5 bases). Germline lookup yields CDR1 LGHDT and CDR2 YNNKEL (reference sequence). V was cut by 3 bases and J by 4 bases, with 10 bases left in between. The CDR3 consists of 13 residues. This CDR3 is CASSHLTGYEQYF. CDR3 nucleotide sequence: TGTGCCAGCAGCCATTTAACAGGTTACGAGCAGTACTTC.

The rearrangement joins TRBV2 to TRBJ1-3, with 9 bases lining up with TRBD1. In germline, CDR1 is SNHLY, CDR2 FYNNEI. Trimming at V came to 8 bases and at J to 2 bases, leaving 10 bases not matched to a gene. CDR3 length: 16 residues. The CDR3 nucleotides read TGTGCCAGCTCCGACAGGGGGTACGTTGCTGGAAACACCATATATTTT. This translates into CASSDRGYVAGNTIYF.

This clone was seen more than once but under ten times. The chain combines TRBV6-5 with TRBJ1-1, with 10 nucleotides matching TRBD1. This CDR3 contains 16 residues. Germline assignment: CDR1 MNHEY and CDR2 SVGAGI. With V trimmed by 2 bases and J by 1 base, 4 bases remained unmatched. The CDR3 sequence is CASSYSGTGANTEAFF. CDR3 DNA sequence: TGTGCCAGCAGTTACAGTGGGACAGGGGCGAACACTGAAGCTTTCTTT.

This rearrangement joins TRBV30 to TRBJ2-2, with 9 bases fitting TRBD2. The V gene end was trimmed by 0 bases and the J gene end by 1 base; junction bases not matched to a gene: 6. Germline V gene data show CDR1 as GTSNPN and CDR2 as SVGIG (reference sequence). The length of the CDR3 is 17 residues. The CDR3 spells CAWSVRVSGGNTGELFF. The CDR3 DNA is TGTGCCTGGAGTGTACGGGTTAGCGGGGGGAACACCGGGGAGCTGTTTTTT.

CDR3 amino acids: CASRIEVPGELFF. The CDR3 region has the DNA TGTGCCAGTAGGATCGAGGTCCCCGGGGAGCTGTTTTTT. The rearrangement links TRBV19 to TRBJ2-2; no firm D call. The ends were cut back, 6 bases at V and 6 bases at J, with 11 bases in the middle. Germline V gene data show CDR1 as LNHDA and CDR2 as SQIVND (reference sequence). The CDR3 consists of 13 residues.

The chain carries TRBV2 and TRBJ1-4; TRBD1 matches at 7 bases. Per the germline V gene, CDR1 is SNHLY and CDR2 is FYNNEI. V shed 6 bases, J shed 7 bases, and the junction held 5 bases outside the gene matches. The CDR3 contains 13 residues. In DNA form, the CDR3 reads TGTGCCAGCAGGGGACAGAAAAGTGAAAAACTGTTTTTT. Protein sequence: CASRGQKSEKLFF.

The chain employs TRBV28 and TRBJ2-3, with 7 bases identical to TRBD2. Germline CDR1 MDHEN, CDR2 SYDVKM. The V and J ends lost 8 bases and 2 bases, in that order; junction bases with no gene match: 10. This CDR3 has 15 amino acids. Here the CDR3 DNA reads TGTGCCAGCGGAGGACCGCGGGGGTCCACAGATACGCAGTATTTT. Its translation: CASGGPRGSTDTQYF.

The chain has TRBV5-1 and TRBJ2-3, with 9 bases that match TRBD2. The CDR3 totals 14 residues. Germline V gene lookup returns CDR1 SGHRS and CDR2 YFSETQ. J lost 1 base, V lost 7 bases, and 4 bases had no gene match. CDR3 DNA sequence: TGCGCCAGCCAGCGGGGGGACCGCACAGATACGCAGTATTTT. Encoded protein: CASQRGDRTDTQYF.

CDR3 sequence: CASSPLGGSRRYEQYF. The CDR3 region has the DNA TGTGCCAGCAGCCCGCTGGGGGGAAGCCGTCGCTACGAGCAGTACTTC. The chain employs TRBV4-2 and TRBJ2-7, with D possibly being TRBD2 (6 bases). V lost 4 bases to trimming and J lost 3 bases, with 19 bases between them. Germline V gene lookup returns CDR1 LGHNA and CDR2 YNFKEQ. The CDR3 extends over 16 amino acids.

The V gene is TRBV19, the J gene TRBJ2-3, with TRBD2 matching over 12 bases. CDR3 size: 16 residues. Per germline, CDR1 LNHDA and CDR2 SQIVND (reference sequence). J was trimmed by 3 bases and V by 3 bases; bases with no gene match: 4. CDR3 sequence: CASSILAGGPTDTQYF. The CDR3 bases are TGTGCCAGTAGTATTCTAGCGGGGGGGCCAACAGATACGCAGTATTTT.

The chain employs TRBV7-3 and TRBJ2-7, with 13 bases that match TRBD2. J gave up 6 bases and V 2 bases, and 1 base lay outside the gene matches. Germline-derived CDR1 and CDR2 are SGHTA and FQGTGA. CDR3 size: 14 residues. CDR3 nucleotides: TGTGCCAGCAGCTTAGGACTAGCGGGGGCCGAGCAGTACTTC. This codes for CASSLGLAGAEQYF.

V gene TRBV7-2 combines with J gene TRBJ2-3, with TRBD1 matching over 7 bases. CDR3 length equals 15 residues. The germline V gene encodes CDR1 SGHTA and CDR2 FQGNSA. V gave up 8 bases and J gave up 4 bases; unmatched junction bases: 12. The chain's CDR3 is CASRSRDRGSDTQYF. The CDR3 region has the DNA TGTGCCAGCCGATCCCGGGACAGAGGTTCAGATACGCAGTATTTT.

This chain links TRBV6-5 with TRBJ2-7; tentative D call: TRBD2 (6 bases). CDR1 MNHEY and CDR2 SVGAGI come from the germline V gene. Trimming removed 4 bases from V and 8 bases from J, with 18 bases in between. The CDR3 has 14 residues. DNA for the CDR3: TGTGCCAGCAGTTTATCAAGTGGAGGGTTCAAGCAGTACTTC. It encodes CASSLSSGGFKQYF.

The chain is built from TRBV10-3 and TRBJ2-5; 8 bases line up with TRBD1. The CDR3 totals 14 residues. V gave up 7 bases and J gave up 1 base; unmatched junction bases: 5. The germline V gene encodes CDR1 ENHRY and CDR2 SYGVKD. CDR3 amino acids: CAIKGTGFQETQYF. The CDR3 DNA reads as TGTGCCATCAAAGGGACAGGCTTCCAAGAGACCCAGTACTTC.

The chain is built from TRBV5-1 and TRBJ1-4; D may be TRBD1 (5 bases). The CDR3 is made up of 14 amino acids. Trimming pared 2 bases from V and 5 bases from J, leaving 10 bases between. From germline, CDR1 is SGHRS and CDR2 YFSETQ. CDR3 nucleotide sequence: TGCGCCAGCAGCTTCCGGACACCCAATGAAAAACTGTTTTTT. Encoded protein: CASSFRTPNEKLFF.